This is a list of T cell receptor beta chains from one sample in a study of blood T cell repertoires in COVID-19. Data came from immunoSEQ multiplex PCR; TCRdb stores just in-frame clones and leaves some out. This table has tens of thousands of clones, more than 90% appearing once. The sequenced sample consisted of peripheral blood. The receptors come from a woman older than 75 with acute or convalescent COVID-19. Each CDR3 is given with its conserved first and last residue. D genes are given only for firm matches. Clone size, where shown, is once, few, many, or a class for clones that have expanded.

DNA	CDR3	size	D	V	J
TGTGCCATCAGTCCCGGGACAGGGGCAACTAATGAAAAACTGTTTTTT	CAISPGTGATNEKLFF	-	TRBD1	TRBV10-3	TRBJ1-4
TGTGCCAGCAGTTACAGGGAGGGCGACTATGGCTACACCTTC	CASSYREGDYGYTF	-	-	TRBV3-1/TRBV3-2	TRBJ1-2
TGCGCCAGCAGTGAGGGCCCAGATACGCAGTATTTT	CASSEGPDTQYF	once	-	TRBV10-1	TRBJ2-3
TGTGCCAGTAGTATAGGTAGCCGGGGGGAGCTGTTTTTT	CASSIGSRGELFF	-	-	TRBV19	TRBJ2-2
TGTGCCAGCAGCGTCCGTGGGGCCGGCAATCAGCCCCAGCATTTT	CASSVRGAGNQPQHF	-	-	TRBV3-1/TRBV3-2	TRBJ1-5
TGTGCCAGCAGCGTACAGGGGCCAGATACGCAGTATTTT	CASSVQGPDTQYF	-	-	TRBV9	TRBJ2-3
TGTGCCAGTAGCCCCCAGCCGGGTAGCAATCAGCCCCAGCATTTT	CASSPQPGSNQPQHF	-	-	TRBV19	TRBJ1-5
TGTGCCAGCAGCCGGGACAGGGTGGGCACAGATACGCAGTATTTT	CASSRDRVGTDTQYF	-	TRBD1	TRBV19	TRBJ2-3
TGCGCCAGCAGCCAAACCGGGACAGTAGGAAAACTGTTTTTT	CASSQTGTVGKLFF	-	TRBD1	TRBV4-1	TRBJ1-4
TGTGCCAGCACCCGACAGGGCCCCGCGTCGGGTGGCTACACCTTC	CASTRQGPASGGYTF	-	TRBD1	TRBV6-5	TRBJ1-2